The 24 T cell receptor beta chains listed next were all sequenced from one sample in a study of blood T cells in healthy people across ages. PCR was performed a second time for 7 to 11 cycles using a sample-barcoded 5' primer and a J-beta primer mix. TCRdb re-called the 5' RACE reads through MiXCR, storing one row per CDR3 protein. The table includes more than 800,000 distinct CDR3 sequences, around 43% detected once. The sequenced sample consisted of blood. Source of these receptors: an older woman in good health.

The V gene is TRBV20-1, the J gene TRBJ2-7, with TRBD1 identical over 7 bases. Germline V lookup: CDR1 DFQATT, CDR2 SNEGSKA (reference sequence). This CDR3 is 16 amino acids long. Germline trimming cut 3 bases from V and 4 bases from J; bases unmatched to any gene: 15. CDR3 DNA sequence: TGCAGTGCTAGGGTTAGGGGGCGCGGGTCTTTGTACGAGCAGTACTTC. This codes for CSARVRGRGSLYEQYF.

The V and J genes are TRBV4-1 and TRBJ1-1; weak D call: TRBD1 (5 bases). CDR3 size: 16 residues. V gave up 1 base and J gave up 2 bases, with 14 bases separating them. Germline V lookup: CDR1 MGHRA, CDR2 YSYEKL. The CDR3 sequence is CASSQATRGVNTEAFF. The DNA for the CDR3 is TGCGCCAGCAGCCAAGCCACCCGAGGGGTTAACACTGAAGCTTTCTTT.

The chain couples TRBV5-5 to TRBJ2-2, with D tentatively TRBD1 (5 bases). This CDR3 spans 18 amino acids. The V gene lost 0 bases and the J gene lost 4 bases, with 19 bases spanning the gap. Germline V gene sequence: CDR1 SGHKS, CDR2 YYEKEE (reference sequence). The CDR3 DNA sequence: TGTGCCAGCAGCTTGGTAGGTACAGGCCCCGTTGGCACCGGGGAGCTGTTTTTT. Protein sequence: CASSLVGTGPVGTGELFF.

The V gene is TRBV12-3 or TRBV12-4, the J gene TRBJ2-4, with a possible D match to TRBD2 (5 bases). The tail of the sequence fits TRBJ2-7 better, so the J call may be wrong. The CDR3 length is 16 residues. The CDR3 loop reads CASSLGNPGFPYEQYF. CDR3 nucleotide sequence: TGTGCCAGCAGTCTAGGAAACCCGGGATTCCCCTACGAGCAGTACTTC.

The V and J genes are TRBV25-1 and TRBJ2-5; 7 bases fit TRBD2. Germline-derived CDR1 and CDR2 are MGHDK and SYGVNS. V shed 5 bases and J 0 bases; nucleotides not matched to a gene: 12. The CDR3 has 17 amino acids. CDR3 residues: CASSNPRGEHYQETQYF. The CDR3 coding sequence is TGTGCCAGCAGTAACCCTCGGGGGGAGCATTACCAAGAGACCCAGTACTTC. Together with reference TRBV25-1 and TRBJ2-5, the CDR3 gives the full variable domain: EADIYQTPRYLVIGTGKKITLECSQTMGHDKMYWYQQDPGMELHLIHYSYGVNSTEKGDLSSESTVSRIRTEHFPLTLESARPSHTSQYLCASSNPRGEHYQETQYFGPGTRLLVL.

The chain combines TRBV12-3 or TRBV12-4 with TRBJ2-1; D ambiguous. Trimming took off 7 bases at V and 2 bases at J, with 12 bases between the two ends. The CDR3 has 14 amino acids. Here the CDR3 DNA reads TGTGCCAGCACCCCGGTGAGTGCCTACAATGAGCAGTTCTTC. Translation: CASTPVSAYNEQFF.

The chain recombines TRBV25-1 with TRBJ2-1, with D maybe TRBD1 (5 bases). CDR1 and CDR2 from the germline V gene are MGHDK and SYGVNS. CDR3 size: 14 residues. V dropped 4 bases and J dropped 5 bases, with 12 bases sitting between them. Here the CDR3 reads CASSVNRPDNEQFF. The CDR3 DNA reads TGTGCCAGCAGTGTAAACAGGCCGGACAATGAGCAGTTCTTC.

The chain carries TRBV9 and TRBJ2-7; D possibly uses TRBD1 or TRBD2 (5 bases each). Germline V CDR1 and CDR2: SGDLS, YYNGEE. The germline V and J ends were trimmed by 0 bases and 6 bases, with 22 bases remaining between them. The CDR3 covers 17 residues. The CDR3 sequence is CASSVGGARTLQGEQYF. CDR3 DNA: TGTGCCAGCAGCGTAGGGGGAGCCAGAACACTTCAGGGCGAGCAGTACTTC.

This clonotype was counted a few times. V is TRBV29-1 and J is TRBJ2-6, with 9 bases aligning to TRBD1. With V trimmed by 6 bases and J by 4 bases, 7 bases remained unmatched. The CDR3 is 15 residues long. Per germline, CDR1 SQVTM and CDR2 ANQGSEA. The CDR3 bases are TGCAGCGTCCTACAGGGGGCGACGGGGGCCAACGTCCTGACTTTC. This translates into CSVLQGATGANVLTF.

V usage is TRBV2 and J usage is TRBJ2-1; 9 bases align to TRBD2. The germline gives CDR1 SNHLY, CDR2 FYNNEI. V dropped 3 bases and J dropped 13; count of bases not matched to a gene: 4. The CDR3 totals 12 residues. The CDR3 coding sequence is TGTGCCAGCAGTGAGTCTAGCGGGGAACAGTTCTTC. It is translated as CASSESSGEQFF.

This clonotype was counted a single time. The genes are TRBV20-1 and TRBJ1-1; D is unresolved. V lost 2 bases to trimming and J lost 0 bases, with 10 bases between them. CDR1 DFQATT and CDR2 SNEGSKA come from the germline V gene (reference sequence). This CDR3 has 14 residues. CDR3 region: CSARHQVLNTEAFF. CDR3 coding DNA: TGCAGTGCTAGACATCAGGTCCTGAACACTGAAGCTTTCTTT.

In the case of this clonotype: This may be a read error: a much more frequent sequence differs by one nucleotide. CDR3 region: CATVRDNYNEQYF. DNA of the CDR3: TGTGCCACCGTGCGGGATAACTACAATGAGCAGTACTTC. V usage is TRBV15 and J usage is TRBJ2-5, with a possible D match to TRBD2 (6 bases). The CDR3 is 13 residues long. V lost 8 bases to trimming and J lost 11 bases, with 21 bases between them. Germline-derived CDR1 and CDR2 are LNHNV and YYDKDF (reference sequence).

This clonotype turned up a few times. CDR3 in amino acids: CASGLVRSGGTDTQYF. In DNA, the CDR3 is TGTGCTAGTGGTTTGGTACGGAGTGGAGGCACAGATACGCAGTATTTT. This chain uses TRBV12-5 with TRBJ2-3; D call uncertain. The CDR3 is 16 amino acids. In germline, CDR1 is LGHNT, CDR2 FRNRAP. With 0 bases removed from V and 1 base from J, the gap between germline ends came to 11 bases.

The chain couples TRBV29-1 to TRBJ1-5, with 8 bases aligning to TRBD1. The CDR3 is made up of 13 amino acids. Losses at the gene ends were 6 bases for V and 7 bases for J; bases not matched to a gene: 8. Germline V CDR1 and CDR2: SQVTM, ANQGSEA. CDR3 residues: CSVVRGPGQPQHF. DNA for the CDR3: TGCAGCGTGGTCAGGGGGCCAGGGCAGCCCCAGCATTTT.

The chain carries TRBV11-2 and TRBJ2-4, with D possibly being TRBD2 (6 bases). The end of the DNA fits TRBJ2-7 better, so the J call may be wrong. The CDR3 is 15 residues long. From germline, CDR1 is SGHAT and CDR2 FQNNGV. The CDR3 sequence: CASSLGLVGDYEQYF. DNA for the CDR3: TGTGCCAGCAGCTTAGGACTAGTGGGAGATTACGAGCAGTACTTC.

This rearrangement joins TRBV25-1 to TRBJ1-2; 7 bases match TRBD1. CDR3 length: 13 amino acids. Trimming cost V 6 bases and J 6 bases; bases outside gene matches: 7. Germline V gene data show CDR1 as MGHDK and CDR2 as SYGVNS. The CDR3 loop is CASSNPGQDGYTF. The CDR3 nucleotides read TGTGCCAGCAGCAACCCCGGACAGGATGGCTACACCTTC.

The rearrangement links TRBV6-4 to TRBJ2-3, with a tentative D call TRBD2 (6 bases). The CDR3 loop spans 14 amino acids. Looked up from germline, CDR1 is MRHNA and CDR2 is SNTAGT. V lost 4 bases, J lost 3 bases, and 11 bases lay in between. The CDR3 DNA follows: TGTGCCAGCAGTGGTGGGGAGGTGACAGATACGCAGTATTTT. Translated, it gives CASSGGEVTDTQYF.

The chain employs TRBV4-2 and TRBJ2-1; TRBD2 matches at 11 bases. Gene TRBJ2-7 matches the end of the DNA better, so the J call may be wrong. Germline CDR1 is LGHNA and CDR2 is YNFKEQ. The CDR3 runs 16 residues. The CDR3 nucleotides are TGTGCCAGCAGCCCGGGACTAGCGGACTCCTACAATGAGCAGTACTTC. Its translation: CASSPGLADSYNEQYF.

This clonotype showed up just a few times. The chain uses TRBV2 and TRBJ2-7, with D unclear. The V and J ends lost 4 bases and 0 bases respectively, with 13 bases between them. The V gene's germline CDR1 is SNHLY and CDR2 FYNNEI. The CDR3 has 15 residues. CDR3 bases: TGTGCCAGCAGTGGCCGGGCCTTAAGCTCCTACGAGCAGTACTTC. As protein: CASSGRALSSYEQYF. Complete variable domain (other parts from reference TRBV2 and TRBJ2-7): EPEVTQTPSHQVTQMGQEVILRCVPISNHLYFYWYRQILGQKVEFLVSFYNNEISEKSEIFDDQFSVERPDGSNFTLKIRSTKLEDSAMYFCASSGRALSSYEQYFGPGTRLTVT.

This clonotype was detected a few times. The V and J genes are TRBV6-2 or TRBV6-3 and TRBJ1-5; TRBD1 might be the D (5 bases). The germline V gene encodes CDR1 MNHEY and CDR2 SVGEGT. There are 15 residues in the CDR3. Trimming left V 6 bases short and J 4 bases short, with 16 bases between. The CDR3 DNA reads as TGTGCCAGCAGGGACCAGGGTCGGGAGAATCAGCCCCAGCATTTT. It encodes CASRDQGRENQPQHF.

Remarks on this clonotype: A much more abundant neighbour one base away suggests this may be a read error. The chain carries TRBV7-9 and TRBJ2-3; perhaps TRBD1 as D (6 bases). This CDR3 region has 14 residues. The ends were cut back, 3 bases at V and 4 bases at J, with 11 bases in the middle. Germline V lookup: CDR1 SEHNR, CDR2 FQNEAQ (reference sequence). The CDR3 nucleotides are TGTGCCAGCAGCTTTGGACAGACCCCAGATACGCAGTATTTT. This translates into CASSFGQTPDTQYF.

V and J are TRBV14 and TRBJ2-1, with TRBD1 matching over 7 bases. There are 15 residues in the CDR3. Germline V gene sequence: CDR1 SGHDN, CDR2 FVKESK. V lost 4 bases and J lost 6; bases outside the gene matches: 9. The CDR3 DNA follows: TGTGCCAGCAGCCTCCCGCGGACAGGCCCCAATGAGCAGTTCTTC. Translating gives CASSLPRTGPNEQFF.

This clonotype was counted a few times. The genes are TRBV7-9 and TRBJ2-4; 8 bases match TRBD1. The V gene end was trimmed by 4 bases and the J gene end by 5 bases; junction bases not matched to a gene: 7. The germline V gene has CDR1 SEHNR and CDR2 FQNEAQ (reference sequence). The CDR3 consists of 15 residues. CDR3 DNA: TGTGCCAGCAGCTACGGAAGGGACAGGCAAAACATTCAGTACTTC. It yields the protein CASSYGRDRQNIQYF.

At least ten counts were recorded for this clonotype. V is TRBV20-1 and J is TRBJ1-5, with TRBD1 matching over 8 bases. The germline V gene has CDR1 DFQATT and CDR2 SNEGSKA (reference sequence). This CDR3 is built from 14 residues. The V gene end was trimmed by 3 bases and the J gene end by 4 bases; junction bases not matched to a gene: 5. Written as DNA, the CDR3 is TGCAGTGCTAGTCCAGGGGGCTGGAATCAGCCCCAGCATTTT. It yields the protein CSASPGGWNQPQHF.